Listed below are T cell receptor beta chains from one sample, sequenced in a study of control samples from healthy donors and cancer patients. The data were produced by immunoSEQ multiplex PCR, yet TCRdb's version contains in-frame clones alone and is incomplete. The data hold 150,000 to 200,000 clones, with 91% observed a single time. Material: blood. These receptors originate from a young woman in good health. The CDR3 runs from the conserved cysteine through the conserved F or W. D genes are given only for firm matches. Some rows have no size entry. The others give once, few or many, or a class for an expanded clone.

cdr3_nt cdr3_aa j_call clone_size v_call d_call
TGTGCCAGCAGCTTATATACTGAGACCCAGTACTTC CASSLYTETQYF TRBJ2-5 NA TRBV11-3 NA
TGTGCCAGCAGCTTAACCACTACAGGGGGCACTGAAGCTTTCTTT CASSLTTTGGTEAFF TRBJ1-1 NA TRBV7-9 TRBD1
TGTGCCAGCAGTTATGCAGGGTCTAATTCACCCCTCCACTTT CASSYAGSNSPLHF TRBJ1-6 NA TRBV6-5 NA
TGCGCCAGCAGCTTGGAGGGGCTCACTGAAGCTTTCTTT CASSLEGLTEAFF TRBJ1-1 once TRBV5-1 NA
TGTGCCAGCAGTGACTCGACGTCCTCTGGGGCCAACGTCCTGACTTTC CASSDSTSSGANVLTF TRBJ2-6 NA TRBV6-4 NA
TGTGCCTGGAGTGTACGAGGGAATCAGCCCCAGCATTTT CAWSVRGNQPQHF TRBJ1-5 NA TRBV30 NA
TGTGCCAGCAGCAGGACAGGGGGCGTCACTGAAGCTTTCTTT CASSRTGGVTEAFF TRBJ1-1 NA TRBV6-5 TRBD1
TGTGCCAGCAGCTTTTTCGGGAACACTGAAGCTTTCTTT CASSFFGNTEAFF TRBJ1-1 few TRBV5-6 NA
TGTGCCAGTAGTATCTTAGGTATCTACAATGAGCAGTTCTTC CASSILGIYNEQFF TRBJ2-1 NA TRBV19 NA
TGTGCCAGCAGCTTGGCTAGCGGGGGAAACAATGAGCAGTTCTTC CASSLASGGNNEQFF TRBJ2-1 NA TRBV5-4 TRBD2
TGTGCCAGCAGTGACGGGGAGACCACAGATACGCAGTATTTT CASSDGETTDTQYF TRBJ2-3 few TRBV6-4 NA
TGTGCCAGCAGCCCTGGACTAGCGGGAAAGGGCGGGGAGCTGTTTTTT CASSPGLAGKGGELFF TRBJ2-2 NA TRBV28 TRBD2
TGTGCCAGCATCCCGACAGGGGGCAGCTATGGCTACACCTTC CASIPTGGSYGYTF TRBJ1-2 NA TRBV27 TRBD1
TGTGCAAGTCGGAGGGGAGAGGGACACACTGAAGCTTTCTTT CASRRGEGHTEAFF TRBJ1-1 NA TRBV12-2 NA
TGTGCCAGCAGTTACGATTTAGTAAGCACAGATACGCAGTATTTT CASSYDLVSTDTQYF TRBJ2-3 NA TRBV6-6 NA
TGTGCCAGCAGCTTAGCCAGGCTACCCACCTACGAGCAGTACTTC CASSLARLPTYEQYF TRBJ2-7 NA TRBV7-8 NA
TGTGCCAGCAGTGAGACACAGGGGCCCTATGGCTACACCTTC CASSETQGPYGYTF TRBJ1-2 few TRBV6-4 TRBD1
TGTGCCAGCAGCTTGGCAGGGGGGAACACTGAAGCTTTCTTT CASSLAGGNTEAFF TRBJ1-1 NA TRBV5-6 TRBD1
TGTGCCAGCTCACCATACCTAGCGGGGGACACAGATACGCAGTATTTT CASSPYLAGDTDTQYF TRBJ2-3 NA TRBV18 TRBD2
TGTGCCAGCAGTTACTCCGGACTAGCTACAGATACGCAGTATTTT CASSYSGLATDTQYF TRBJ2-3 NA TRBV6-2/TRBV6-3 TRBD2
TGTGCCAGCAGCTTAGGACTAAAGGAGACCCAGTACTTC CASSLGLKETQYF TRBJ2-5 NA TRBV11-3 NA
TGTGCCAGCAGCTTATATAGTCAGCCCCAGCATTTT CASSLYSQPQHF TRBJ1-5 NA TRBV7-2 NA
TGTGCCAGCAGTGAAGCCCCAGGGAGTGGCAATCAGCCCCAGCATTTT CASSEAPGSGNQPQHF TRBJ1-5 NA TRBV6-1 NA
TGCGCCAGCAGCCAAGAAGGGACAGGGGACAATCAGCCCCAGCATTTT CASSQEGTGDNQPQHF TRBJ1-5 NA TRBV4-1 TRBD1
TGTGCCAGCAGTTTAACCGCTAGCAATCAGCCCCAGCATTTT CASSLTASNQPQHF TRBJ1-5 NA TRBV27 NA
TGTGCCAGCAGCCAAGTCTCCGACAGGGTCAACACTGAAGCTTTCTTT CASSQVSDRVNTEAFF TRBJ1-1 few TRBV3-1/TRBV3-2 TRBD1
TGTGCCAGCTCACCACCAGGGGGGGAGCAGTACTTC CASSPPGGEQYF TRBJ2-7 NA TRBV18 NA
TGTGCCAGCAGTCTTGCAGGGAGCTATGGCTACACCTTC CASSLAGSYGYTF TRBJ1-2 NA TRBV25-1 NA
TGTGCCAGCAGCTCGGGACTAGTCTACGAGCAGTACTTC CASSSGLVYEQYF TRBJ2-7 NA TRBV7-9 TRBD2
TGTGCCACCAGCAGAAGGGGACTAGCGGAACAAGAGACCCAGTACTTC CATSRRGLAEQETQYF TRBJ2-5 NA TRBV15 TRBD2
TGCAGCGCGGAGGAATATGGCTACACCTTC CSAEEYGYTF TRBJ1-2 NA TRBV29-1 NA
TGTGCCAGCAGTCCCACTAGCGCCGGGGAGCTGTTTTTT CASSPTSAGELFF TRBJ2-2 few TRBV2 TRBD2
TGTGCCACCAGTGATCCAGGGACTAGCGCGAACACCGGGGAGCTGTTTTTT CATSDPGTSANTGELFF TRBJ2-2 NA TRBV24-1 TRBD2
TGTGCCTGGAGTGGACAGGAGCAGTACTTC CAWSGQEQYF TRBJ2-7 many TRBV30 NA
TGTGCCAGTAGTATGGGACAGGGGGCGGAGACCCAGTACTTC CASSMGQGAETQYF TRBJ2-5 NA TRBV19 TRBD1
TGCGCCAGCAGCTTCGAGGGGAGCTCCTACGAGCAGTACTTC CASSFEGSSYEQYF TRBJ2-7 NA TRBV5-1 NA
TGTGCCAGCTCACCACAGGGGGGCACTGAAGCTTTCTTT CASSPQGGTEAFF TRBJ1-1 NA TRBV18 NA
TGTGCCAGCAGCCAAGGGACAGCGAGCACAGATACGCAGTATTTT CASSQGTASTDTQYF TRBJ2-3 NA TRBV28 TRBD1
TGTGCCAGCAGCCCCACACAGCTGAGCTCTGGAAACACCATATATTTT CASSPTQLSSGNTIYF TRBJ1-3 NA TRBV6-6 NA
TGTGCCAGCAGCTTGGGACAGGGGAACTATAATTCACCCCTCCACTTT CASSLGQGNYNSPLHF TRBJ1-6 NA TRBV5-6 TRBD1
TGTGCTAGTGGACCCCCTAGCGGGGCGAACACCGGGGAGCTGTTTTTT CASGPPSGANTGELFF TRBJ2-2 NA TRBV12-5 TRBD2
TGTGCCAGCAGCTTAGGCGGGGGTGAAGATACGCAGTATTTT CASSLGGGEDTQYF TRBJ2-3 NA TRBV11-2 TRBD2
TGTGCCAGCAGCCCGACTAGCGGGGGGCACAATGAGCAGTTCTTC CASSPTSGGHNEQFF TRBJ2-1 NA TRBV11-2 TRBD2
TGTGCCTGGACTCCAGGGGGCTACGAGCAGTACTTC CAWTPGGYEQYF TRBJ2-7 NA TRBV30 TRBD1
TGTGCCAGCAGCAAAGGGACTAGCACGCTGACTAGCACAGATACGCAGTATTTT CASSKGTSTLTSTDTQYF TRBJ2-3 NA TRBV21-1 NA
TGCGCCAGCAGCCCCGCAGGGGGGGGTCAGCCCCAGCATTTT CASSPAGGGQPQHF TRBJ1-5 NA TRBV5-1 TRBD1